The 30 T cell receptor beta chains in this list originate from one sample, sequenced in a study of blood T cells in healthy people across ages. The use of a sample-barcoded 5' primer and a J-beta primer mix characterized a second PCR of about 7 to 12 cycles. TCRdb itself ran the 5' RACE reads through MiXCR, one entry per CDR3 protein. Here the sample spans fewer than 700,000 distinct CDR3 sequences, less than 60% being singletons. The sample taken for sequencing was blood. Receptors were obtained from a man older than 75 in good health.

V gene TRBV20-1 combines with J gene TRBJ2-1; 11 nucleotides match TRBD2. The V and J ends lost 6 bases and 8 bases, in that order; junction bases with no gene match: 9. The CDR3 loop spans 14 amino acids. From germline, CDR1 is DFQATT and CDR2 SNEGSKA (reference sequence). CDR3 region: CSALLAGARDEQFF. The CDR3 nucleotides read TGCAGTGCCCTACTAGCGGGGGCCCGGGATGAGCAGTTCTTC.

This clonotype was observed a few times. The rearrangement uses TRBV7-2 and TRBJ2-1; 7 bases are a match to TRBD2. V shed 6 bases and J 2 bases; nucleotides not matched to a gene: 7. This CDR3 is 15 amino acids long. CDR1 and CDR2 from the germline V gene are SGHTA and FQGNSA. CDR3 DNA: TGTGCCAGCAGTACAGCGGGGCAACCCTACAATGAGCAGTTCTTC. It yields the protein CASSTAGQPYNEQFF.

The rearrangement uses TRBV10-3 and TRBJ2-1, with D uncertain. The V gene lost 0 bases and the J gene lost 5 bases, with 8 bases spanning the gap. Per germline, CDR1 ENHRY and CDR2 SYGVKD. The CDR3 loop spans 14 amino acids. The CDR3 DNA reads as TGTGCCATCAGTGAGTCGAACTTCGACAATGAGCAGTTCTTC. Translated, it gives CAISESNFDNEQFF.

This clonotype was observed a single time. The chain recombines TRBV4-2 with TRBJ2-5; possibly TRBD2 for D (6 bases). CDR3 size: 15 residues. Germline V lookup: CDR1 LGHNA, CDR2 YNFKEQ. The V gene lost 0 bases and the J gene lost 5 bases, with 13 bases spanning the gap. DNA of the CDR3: TGTGCCAGCAGCCAAGATGGGGGGTCCAAGGAGACCCAGTACTTC. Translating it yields CASSQDGGSKETQYF.

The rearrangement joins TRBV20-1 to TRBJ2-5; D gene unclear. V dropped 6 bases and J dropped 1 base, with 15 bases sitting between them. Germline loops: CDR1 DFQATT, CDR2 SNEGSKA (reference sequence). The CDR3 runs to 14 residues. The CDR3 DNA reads TGCAGTGCCCAAGAGCCAGGACGCCAAGAGACCCAGTACTTC. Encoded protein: CSAQEPGRQETQYF.

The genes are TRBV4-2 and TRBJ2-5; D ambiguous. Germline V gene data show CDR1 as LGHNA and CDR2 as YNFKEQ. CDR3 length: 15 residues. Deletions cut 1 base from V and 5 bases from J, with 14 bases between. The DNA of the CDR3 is TGTGCCAGCAGCCAAGTAGGTGACGGAGTGGAGACCCAGTACTTC. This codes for CASSQVGDGVETQYF.

CDR3 DNA sequence: TGTGCCAGCAGTGCTACAGGGGTCTCCTGGGGCTACACCTTC. This codes for CASSATGVSWGYTF. The rearrangement uses TRBV25-1 and TRBJ1-2; TRBD1 aligns across 7 bases. V trimming: 4 bases; J trimming: 8 bases; junction bases outside the gene matches: 10. The CDR3 sequence is 14 residues long. Germline CDR1 is MGHDK and CDR2 is SYGVNS.

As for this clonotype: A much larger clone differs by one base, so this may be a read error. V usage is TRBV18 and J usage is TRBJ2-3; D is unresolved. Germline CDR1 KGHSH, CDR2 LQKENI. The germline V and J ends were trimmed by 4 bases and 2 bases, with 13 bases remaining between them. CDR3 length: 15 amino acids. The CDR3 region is CASSLPLRNTDTQYF. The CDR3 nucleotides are TGTGCCAGCTCACTACCGTTACGTAACACAGATACGCAGTATTTT.

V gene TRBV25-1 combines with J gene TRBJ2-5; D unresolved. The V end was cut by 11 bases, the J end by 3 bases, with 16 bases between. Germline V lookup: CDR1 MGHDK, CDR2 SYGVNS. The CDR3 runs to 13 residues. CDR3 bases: TGTGCCGGAACCAAGTCGTGCGAAGAGACCCAGTACTTC. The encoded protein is CAGTKSCEETQYF. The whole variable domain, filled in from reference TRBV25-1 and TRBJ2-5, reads EADIYQTPRYLVIGTGKKITLECSQTMGHDKMYWYQQDPGMELHLIHYSYGVNSTEKGDLSSESTVSRIRTEHFPLTLESARPSHTSQYLCAGTKSCEETQYFGPGTRLLVL.

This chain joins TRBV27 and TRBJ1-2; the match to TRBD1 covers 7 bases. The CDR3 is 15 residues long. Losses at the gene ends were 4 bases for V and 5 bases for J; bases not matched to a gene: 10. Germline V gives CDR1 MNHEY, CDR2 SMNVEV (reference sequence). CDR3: CASSYDRDSLYGYTF. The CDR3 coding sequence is TGTGCCAGCAGTTACGACCGGGACAGTCTATATGGCTACACCTTC.

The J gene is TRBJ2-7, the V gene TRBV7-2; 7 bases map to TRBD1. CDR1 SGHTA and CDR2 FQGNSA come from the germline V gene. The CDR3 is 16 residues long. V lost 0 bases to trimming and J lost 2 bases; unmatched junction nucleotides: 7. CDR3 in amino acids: CASSLALRDRPYEQYF. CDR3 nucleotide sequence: TGTGCCAGCAGCTTAGCGTTAAGGGACAGACCCTACGAGCAGTACTTC.

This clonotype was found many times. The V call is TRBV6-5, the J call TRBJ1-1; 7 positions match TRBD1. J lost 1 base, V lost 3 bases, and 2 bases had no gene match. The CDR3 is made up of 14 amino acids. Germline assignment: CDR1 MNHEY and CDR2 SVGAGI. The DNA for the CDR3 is TGTGCCAGCAGTTATCGGGACAGGAACACTGAAGCTTTCTTT. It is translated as CASSYRDRNTEAFF.

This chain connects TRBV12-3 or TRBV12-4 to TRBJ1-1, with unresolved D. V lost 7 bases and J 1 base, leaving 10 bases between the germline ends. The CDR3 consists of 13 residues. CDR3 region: CASTRDQNTEAFF. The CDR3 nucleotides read TGTGCCAGCACCCGAGACCAGAACACTGAAGCTTTCTTT.

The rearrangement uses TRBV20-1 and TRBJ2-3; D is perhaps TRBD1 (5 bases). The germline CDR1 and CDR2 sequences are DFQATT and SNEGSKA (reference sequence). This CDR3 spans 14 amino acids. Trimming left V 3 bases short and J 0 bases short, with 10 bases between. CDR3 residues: CSARGLTSTDTQYF. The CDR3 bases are TGCAGTGCTAGGGGGCTAACTAGCACAGATACGCAGTATTTT.

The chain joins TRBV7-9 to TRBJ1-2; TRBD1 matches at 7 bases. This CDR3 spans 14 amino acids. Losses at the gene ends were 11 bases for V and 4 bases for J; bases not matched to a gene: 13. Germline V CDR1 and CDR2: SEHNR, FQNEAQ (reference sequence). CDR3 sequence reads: CAWGRDSFLYGYTF. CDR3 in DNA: TGTGCCTGGGGGCGGGACAGCTTCCTCTATGGCTACACCTTC.

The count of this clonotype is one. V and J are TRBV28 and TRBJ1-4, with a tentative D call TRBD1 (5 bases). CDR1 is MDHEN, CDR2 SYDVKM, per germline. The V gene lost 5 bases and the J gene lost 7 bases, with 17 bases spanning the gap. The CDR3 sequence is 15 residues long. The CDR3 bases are TGTGCCAGCAGTACCTCAGGGTTGGGGCTTGAAAAACTGTTTTTT. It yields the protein CASSTSGLGLEKLFF.

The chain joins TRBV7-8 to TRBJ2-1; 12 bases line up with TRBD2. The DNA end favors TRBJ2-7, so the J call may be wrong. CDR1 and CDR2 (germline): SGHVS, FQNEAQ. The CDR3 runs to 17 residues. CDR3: CASSSKTSGSSYNEQYF. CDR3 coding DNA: TGTGCCAGCAGCTCGAAGACTAGCGGGAGCTCCTACAATGAGCAGTACTTC.

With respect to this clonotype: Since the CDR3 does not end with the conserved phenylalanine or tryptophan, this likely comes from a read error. CDR3 in amino acids: CASSLYGGPKETQYI. CDR3 in DNA: TGTGCTAGCAGCTTATATGGGGGCCCCAAAGAGACCCAGTACATC. The V gene is TRBV11-2, the J gene TRBJ2-5; TRBD1 is a possible D gene (6 bases). Germline V CDR1 and CDR2: SGHAT, FQNNGV. The CDR3 is made up of 15 amino acids.

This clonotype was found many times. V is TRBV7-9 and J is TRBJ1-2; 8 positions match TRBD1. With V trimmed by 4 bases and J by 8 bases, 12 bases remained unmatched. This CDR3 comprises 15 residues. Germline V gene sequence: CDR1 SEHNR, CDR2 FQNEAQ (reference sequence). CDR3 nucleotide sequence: TGTGCCAGCAGCTCCAATGGACAGGGACGACGCGGCTACACCTTC. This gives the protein CASSSNGQGRRGYTF. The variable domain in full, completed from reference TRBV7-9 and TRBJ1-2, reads DTGVSQNPRHKITKRGQNVTFRCDPISEHNRLYWYRQTLGQGPEFLTYFQNEAQLEKSRLLSDRFSAERPKGSFSTLEIQRTEQGDSAMYLCASSSNGQGRRGYTFGSGTRLTVV.

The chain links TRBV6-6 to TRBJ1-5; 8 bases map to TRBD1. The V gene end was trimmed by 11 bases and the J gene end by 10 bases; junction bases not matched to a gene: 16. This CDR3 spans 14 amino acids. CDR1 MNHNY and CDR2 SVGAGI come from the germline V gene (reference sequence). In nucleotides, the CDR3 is TGTGCCGGCATCGAAAGGACAGGGTGGGGTCCCCAGCATTTT. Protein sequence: CAGIERTGWGPQHF.

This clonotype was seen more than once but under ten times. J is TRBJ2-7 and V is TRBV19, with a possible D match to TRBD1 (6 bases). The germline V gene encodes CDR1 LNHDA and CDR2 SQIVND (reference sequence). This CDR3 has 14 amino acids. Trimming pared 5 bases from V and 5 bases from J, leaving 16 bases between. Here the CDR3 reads CASSLRDMGHEQYF. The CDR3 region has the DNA TGTGCCAGTAGTCTCCGGGACATGGGCCACGAGCAGTACTTC.

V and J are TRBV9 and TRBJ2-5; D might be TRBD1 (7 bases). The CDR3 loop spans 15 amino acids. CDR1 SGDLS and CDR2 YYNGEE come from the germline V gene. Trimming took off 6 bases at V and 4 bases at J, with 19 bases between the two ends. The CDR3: CASNTRGADAETQYF. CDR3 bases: TGTGCCAGCAACACCAGGGGGGCGGACGCAGAGACCCAGTACTTC. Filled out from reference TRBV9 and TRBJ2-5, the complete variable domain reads DSGVTQTPKHLITATGQRVTLRCSPRSGDLSVYWYQQSLDQGLQFLIQYYNGEERAKGNILERFSAQQFPDLHSELNLSSLELGDSALYFCASNTRGADAETQYFGPGTRLLVL.

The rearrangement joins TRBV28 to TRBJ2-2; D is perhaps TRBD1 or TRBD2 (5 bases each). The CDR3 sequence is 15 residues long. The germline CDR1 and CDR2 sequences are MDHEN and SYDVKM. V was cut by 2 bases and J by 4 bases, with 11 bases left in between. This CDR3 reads CASSLLGDRTGELFF. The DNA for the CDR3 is TGTGCCAGCAGTTTACTTGGGGACCGCACCGGGGAGCTGTTTTTT.

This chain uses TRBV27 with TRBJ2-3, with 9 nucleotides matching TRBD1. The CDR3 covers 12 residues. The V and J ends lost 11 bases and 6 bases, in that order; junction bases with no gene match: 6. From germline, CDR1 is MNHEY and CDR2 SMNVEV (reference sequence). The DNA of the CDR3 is TGTGCCGGCACCGGGACAGGGGATACGCAGTATTTT. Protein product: CAGTGTGDTQYF.

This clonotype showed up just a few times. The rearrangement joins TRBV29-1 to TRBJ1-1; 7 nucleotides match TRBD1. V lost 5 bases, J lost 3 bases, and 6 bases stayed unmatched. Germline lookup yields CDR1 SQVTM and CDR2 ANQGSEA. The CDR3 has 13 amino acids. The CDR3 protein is CSVWDSEYTEAFF. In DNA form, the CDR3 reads TGCAGCGTTTGGGACAGCGAGTACACTGAAGCTTTCTTT.

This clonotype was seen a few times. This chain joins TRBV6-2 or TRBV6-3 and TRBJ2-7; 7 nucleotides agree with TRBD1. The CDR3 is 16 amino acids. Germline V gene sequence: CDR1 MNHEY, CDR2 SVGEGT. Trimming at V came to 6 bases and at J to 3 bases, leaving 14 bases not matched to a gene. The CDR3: CASSPHMTGTLYEQYF. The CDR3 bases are TGTGCCAGCAGCCCCCACATGACAGGGACCCTCTACGAGCAGTACTTC.

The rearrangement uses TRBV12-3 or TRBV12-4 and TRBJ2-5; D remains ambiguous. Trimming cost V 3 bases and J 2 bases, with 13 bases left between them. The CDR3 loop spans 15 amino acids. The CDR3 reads CASSFDAARQETQYF. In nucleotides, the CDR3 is TGTGCCAGCAGTTTCGACGCAGCTCGACAAGAGACCCAGTACTTC.

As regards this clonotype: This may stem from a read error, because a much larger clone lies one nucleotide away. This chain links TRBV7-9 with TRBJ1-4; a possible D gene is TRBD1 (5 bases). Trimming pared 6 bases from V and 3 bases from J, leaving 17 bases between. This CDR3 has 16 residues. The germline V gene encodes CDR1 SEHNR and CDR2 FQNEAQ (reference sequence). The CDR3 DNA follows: TGTGCCAGCAGTTCATTTAAAGGGGCAGCTAATGAAAAACTGTTTTTT. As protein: CASSSFKGAANEKLFF.

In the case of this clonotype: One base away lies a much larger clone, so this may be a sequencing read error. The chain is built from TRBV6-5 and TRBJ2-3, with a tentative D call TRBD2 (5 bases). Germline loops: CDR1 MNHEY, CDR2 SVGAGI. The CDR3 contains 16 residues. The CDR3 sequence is CASSYSGSTGVDTQSF. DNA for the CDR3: TGTGCCAGCAGTTACTCGGGCTCCACCGGGGTGGATACGCAGTCTTTT.

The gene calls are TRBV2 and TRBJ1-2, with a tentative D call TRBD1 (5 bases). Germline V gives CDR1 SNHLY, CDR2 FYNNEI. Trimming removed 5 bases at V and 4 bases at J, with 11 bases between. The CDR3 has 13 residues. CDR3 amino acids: CASSSSRVYGYTF. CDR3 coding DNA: TGTGCCAGCAGTTCCTCCAGGGTCTATGGCTACACCTTC.